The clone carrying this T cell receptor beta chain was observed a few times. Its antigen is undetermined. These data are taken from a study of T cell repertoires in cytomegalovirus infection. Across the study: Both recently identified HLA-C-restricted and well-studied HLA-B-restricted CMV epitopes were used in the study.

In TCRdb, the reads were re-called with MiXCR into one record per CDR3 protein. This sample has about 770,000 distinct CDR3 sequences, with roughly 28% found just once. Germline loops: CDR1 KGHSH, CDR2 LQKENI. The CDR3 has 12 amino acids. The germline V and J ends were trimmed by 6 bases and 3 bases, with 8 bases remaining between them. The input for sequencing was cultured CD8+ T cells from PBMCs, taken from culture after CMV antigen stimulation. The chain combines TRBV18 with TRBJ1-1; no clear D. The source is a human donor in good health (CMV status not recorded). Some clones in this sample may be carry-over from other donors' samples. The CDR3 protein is CASSEPYTEAFF. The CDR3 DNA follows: TGTGCCAGCTCCGAGCCCTACACTGAAGCTTTCTTT.